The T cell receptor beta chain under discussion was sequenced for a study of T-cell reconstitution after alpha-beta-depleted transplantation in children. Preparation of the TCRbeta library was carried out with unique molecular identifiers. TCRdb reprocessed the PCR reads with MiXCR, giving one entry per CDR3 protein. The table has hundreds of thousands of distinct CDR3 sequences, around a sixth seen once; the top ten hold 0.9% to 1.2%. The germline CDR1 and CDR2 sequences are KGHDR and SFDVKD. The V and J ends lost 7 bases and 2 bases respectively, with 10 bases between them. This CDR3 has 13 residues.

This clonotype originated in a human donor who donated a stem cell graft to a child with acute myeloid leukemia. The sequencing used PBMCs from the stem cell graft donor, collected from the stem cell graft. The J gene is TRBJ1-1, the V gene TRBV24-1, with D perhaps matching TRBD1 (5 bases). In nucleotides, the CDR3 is TGTGCCACCAGACAGGACACTAACACTGAAGCTTTCTTT. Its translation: CATRQDTNTEAFF.